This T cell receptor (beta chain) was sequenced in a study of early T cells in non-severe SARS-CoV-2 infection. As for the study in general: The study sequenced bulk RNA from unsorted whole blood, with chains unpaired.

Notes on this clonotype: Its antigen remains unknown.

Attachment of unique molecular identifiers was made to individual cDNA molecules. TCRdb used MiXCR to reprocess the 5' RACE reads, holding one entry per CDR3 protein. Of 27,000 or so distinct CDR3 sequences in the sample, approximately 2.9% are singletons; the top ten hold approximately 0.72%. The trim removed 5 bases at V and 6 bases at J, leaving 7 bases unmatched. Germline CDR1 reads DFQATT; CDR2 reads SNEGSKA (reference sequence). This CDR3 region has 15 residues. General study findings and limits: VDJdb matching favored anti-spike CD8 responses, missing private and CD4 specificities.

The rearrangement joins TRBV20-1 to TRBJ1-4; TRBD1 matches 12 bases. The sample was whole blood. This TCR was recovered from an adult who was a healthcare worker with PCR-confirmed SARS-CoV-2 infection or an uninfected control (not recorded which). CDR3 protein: CSAGTGGWTDEKLFF. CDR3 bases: TGCAGTGCTGGGACAGGGGGCTGGACAGATGAAAAACTGTTTTTT.